The entry that follows covers one T cell receptor (beta chain) sequence. Its antigen is currently unknown. cDNA synthesis used the whole RNA isolate, giving expressed TCRB sequences. Measured with immunoSEQ multiplex PCR; TCRdb has only the in-frame clones, and not every one. Among around 260,000 clones listed, approximately 24% were seen once. This specimen belongs to a study of beta chain features in type 1 diabetes. Findings and limits, study-wide: Insertion counts at VDJ junctions were lower in type 1 diabetes patients, who also showed more deletions there. Among patients with Type 1 diabetes, TCRB CDR3s were moderately but significantly shorter in every one of the four CD4+ subsets. cDNA sequencing could over-represent cells with high TCR expression.

Every participating donor gave one draw, a heparinised blood sample averaging around 0.11 L. All of the sorted populations showed purity greater than 95%. The length of the CDR3 is 15 residues. Losses at the gene ends were 5 bases for V and 0 bases for J; bases not matched to a gene: 5. Germline lookup yields CDR1 LNHDA and CDR2 SQIVND (reference sequence). The sequence was collected from a woman aged 25 to 39 with type 1 diabetes. Sequencing input: naive CD4+ T cells from blood. The chain couples TRBV19 to TRBJ1-1, with 8 nucleotides matching TRBD1. In DNA, the CDR3 is TGTGCCAGTAGTCAGGGGGCTAACATGAACACTGAAGCTTTCTTT. Translated: CASSQGANMNTEAFF.